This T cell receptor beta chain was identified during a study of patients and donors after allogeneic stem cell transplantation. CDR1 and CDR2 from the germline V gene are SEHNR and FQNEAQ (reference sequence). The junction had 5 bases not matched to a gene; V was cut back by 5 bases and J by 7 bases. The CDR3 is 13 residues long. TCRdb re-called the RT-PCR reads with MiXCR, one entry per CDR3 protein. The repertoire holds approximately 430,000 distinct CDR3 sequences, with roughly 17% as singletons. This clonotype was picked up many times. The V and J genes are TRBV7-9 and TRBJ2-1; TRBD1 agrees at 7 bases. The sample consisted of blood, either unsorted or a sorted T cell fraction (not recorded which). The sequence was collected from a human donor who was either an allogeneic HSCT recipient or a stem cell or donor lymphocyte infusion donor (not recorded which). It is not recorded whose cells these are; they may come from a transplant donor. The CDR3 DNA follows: TGTGCCAGCAGCCCACAGGGGTGGAATGAGCAGTTCTTC. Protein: CASSPQGWNEQFF.